This is a list of T cell receptor beta chains from one sample in a study of cytomegalovirus exposure and HLA in healthy donors. The data were produced by immunoSEQ multiplex PCR, yet TCRdb's version contains in-frame clones alone and is incomplete. The sample has 100,000 to 150,000 clones, approximately 17% seen once. Sequenced input: PBMCs. These receptors were taken from a female donor in good health and CMV-seropositive. The CDR3 runs from the conserved cysteine through the conserved F or W. A D gene is named only where the DNA matches it firmly. Clone size is stated in some rows and not others, as once, few, many or a class when expanded.

j_call: TRBJ1-5
d_call: .
clone_size: few
v_call: TRBV28
cdr3_aa: CASARGGNQPQHF
cdr3_nt: TGTGCCAGCGCTCGGGGGGGCAATCAGCCCCAGCATTTT

j_call: TRBJ2-2
d_call: .
clone_size: few
v_call: TRBV28
cdr3_aa: CASSLLSGELFF
cdr3_nt: TGTGCCAGCAGTTTACTGTCCGGGGAGCTGTTTTTT

j_call: TRBJ2-7
d_call: .
clone_size: few
v_call: TRBV15
cdr3_aa: CATRGKGMYEQYF
cdr3_nt: TGTGCCACCCGGGGTAAAGGGATGTACGAGCAGTACTTC

j_call: TRBJ1-1
d_call: .
clone_size: few
v_call: TRBV29-1
cdr3_aa: CSVLGQNTEAFF
cdr3_nt: TGCAGCGTTCTCGGACAGAACACTGAAGCTTTCTTT

j_call: TRBJ2-1
d_call: TRBD1
clone_size: few
v_call: TRBV15
cdr3_aa: CATSRDLWDSPNEQFF
cdr3_nt: TGTGCCACCAGCAGAGACCTCTGGGACAGCCCGAATGAGCAGTTCTTC

j_call: TRBJ2-7
d_call: .
clone_size: .
v_call: TRBV30
cdr3_aa: CAWSVMGPLAHEQYF
cdr3_nt: TGTGCCTGGAGTGTAATGGGGCCCTTGGCCCACGAGCAGTACTTC

j_call: TRBJ1-2
d_call: TRBD1
clone_size: once
v_call: TRBV29-1
cdr3_aa: CSVGGRGHYTF
cdr3_nt: TGCAGCGTTGGGGGCAGGGGGCACTACACCTTC

j_call: TRBJ2-3
d_call: TRBD2
clone_size: few
v_call: TRBV5-1
cdr3_aa: CASSLGGTSGSPDTQYF
cdr3_nt: TGCGCCAGCAGCTTGGGGGGAACTAGCGGTAGCCCAGATACGCAGTATTTT

j_call: TRBJ2-2
d_call: .
clone_size: few
v_call: TRBV4-3
cdr3_aa: CASSQDLASEFDTGELFF
cdr3_nt: TGCGCCAGCAGCCAAGATTTGGCTAGCGAATTTGACACCGGGGAGCTGTTTTTT

j_call: TRBJ2-7
d_call: TRBD1
clone_size: .
v_call: TRBV19
cdr3_aa: CASTIGQGRMVYEQYF
cdr3_nt: TGTGCCAGTACTATAGGACAGGGCCGAATGGTCTACGAGCAGTACTTC